The 27 T cell receptor beta chains listed next were all sequenced from one sample in a study of CD8 T cells in Susac syndrome. Random hexamers were used to reverse transcribe roughly 0.5 to 1 ug of RNA. TCRdb redid the calling of the immunoSEQ multiplex PCR reads with MiXCR, one entry per CDR3 protein. The sample has under 150,000 distinct CDR3 sequences, around 80% seen once. Sequencing was done on a sample of CD8+ T cells from PBMCs. These receptor sequences come from a human donor with multiple sclerosis.

The chain's CDR3 is CASKDSGIDTQYF. The DNA for the CDR3 is TGTGCCAGCAAGGATAGCGGGATAGATACGCAGTATTTT. The chain links TRBV2 to TRBJ2-3; 8 nucleotides match TRBD2. The germline gives CDR1 SNHLY, CDR2 FYNNEI. The CDR3 consists of 13 residues. J gave up 5 bases and V 7 bases, and 5 bases lay outside the gene matches.

The J gene is TRBJ2-1, the V gene TRBV6-4, with D possibly being TRBD1 or TRBD2 (6 bases each). The V end was cut by 3 bases, the J end by 10 bases, with 16 bases between. The CDR3 has 14 residues. CDR1 MRHNA and CDR2 SNTAGT come from the germline V gene. This CDR3 is CASSEGGTPTEQFF. For the CDR3, the DNA is TGTGCCAGCAGTGAGGGCGGGACACCAACAGAGCAGTTCTTC.

In its sample, this clonotype was seen a few times. The V call is TRBV6-1, the J call TRBJ2-3; D is unclear. This CDR3 region has 13 residues. Germline V gives CDR1 MNHNS, CDR2 SASEGT. V was cut by 6 bases and J by 5 bases, with 12 bases left in between. The CDR3 DNA is TGTGCCAGCAGGGAACCCTCCGGAGATACGCAGTATTTT. It yields the protein CASREPSGDTQYF.

The J gene is TRBJ1-2, the V gene TRBV20-1; no definite D call. This CDR3 region has 12 residues. Trimming pared 4 bases from V and 1 base from J, leaving 7 bases between. Germline CDR1 is DFQATT and CDR2 is SNEGSKA (reference sequence). The CDR3 DNA reads TGCAGTGCTATCTGGGATAACTATGGCTACACCTTC. It translates to CSAIWDNYGYTF.

As concerns this clonotype: Mismatch with germline at one junction end may stem from a read error. The chain has TRBV19 and TRBJ2-7; D gene unclear. The germline V gene encodes CDR1 LNHDA and CDR2 SQIVND (reference sequence). The CDR3 covers 14 residues. The CDR3 spells CASSIAGNSYEQYF. The CDR3 DNA reads as TGTGCCAGTAGCATAGCAGGCAACTCCTACGAGCAGTACTTC.

V usage is TRBV5-1 and J usage is TRBJ2-1; 12 bases agree with TRBD1. The V and J ends lost 4 bases and 7 bases, in that order; junction bases with no gene match: 3. Per germline, CDR1 SGHRS and CDR2 YFSETQ. The CDR3 sequence is 14 residues long. The CDR3 DNA reads TGCGCCAGCAGCCCGGGACAGGGGGCTAATGAGCAGTTCTTC. Translating gives CASSPGQGANEQFF.

DNA for the CDR3: TGTGCCAGCGGAAGCGGGACTCTTTACAATGAGCAGTTCTTC. Amino acids: CASGSGTLYNEQFF. The rearrangement uses TRBV11-3 and TRBJ2-1; TRBD2 agrees at 7 bases. V lost 8 bases, J lost 4 bases, and 8 bases stayed unmatched. The CDR3 runs 14 residues. CDR1 SGHNT and CDR2 YENEEA come from the germline V gene.

The chain has TRBV27 and TRBJ2-1; TRBD2 agrees at 13 bases. Trimming took 5 bases from V and 7 from J; bases not matched to a gene: 8. The CDR3 extends over 16 amino acids. Looked up from germline, CDR1 is MNHEY and CDR2 is SMNVEV (reference sequence). The CDR3 DNA follows: TGTGCCAGCAGTCTAATACTAGCGGGGGGGCTGAATGAGCAGTTCTTC. It yields the protein CASSLILAGGLNEQFF.

This chain uses TRBV4-1 with TRBJ1-5, with D perhaps TRBD1 (5 bases). This CDR3 has 18 residues. V lost 4 bases and J lost 4, with 23 bases in between. CDR1 and CDR2 from the germline V gene are MGHRA and YSYEKL. Written as DNA, the CDR3 is TGCGCCAGCAGCCGTTACCCCGGGACCCCTCTTTTAAATCAGCCCCAGCATTTT. Translating gives CASSRYPGTPLLNQPQHF.

This clonotype has a single count. The rearrangement uses TRBV12-3 or TRBV12-4 and TRBJ1-5, with 10 bases identical to TRBD1. CDR3 length: 15 residues. V trimming: 6 bases; J trimming: 9 bases; junction bases outside the gene matches: 11. DNA for the CDR3: TGTGCCAGCAGCTCCCGGGACAGGGGACTTGGGCCCCAGCATTTT. The encoded protein is CASSSRDRGLGPQHF.

This chain links TRBV4-3 with TRBJ2-1, with D tentatively TRBD1 (5 bases). V lost 0 bases and J lost 3, with 9 bases in between. Germline values: CDR1 LGHNA, CDR2 YSLEER. CDR3 size: 15 residues. CDR3 nucleotide sequence: TGCGCCAGCAGCCAAGACAGGGTGGGCTACAATGAGCAGTTCTTC. Encoded protein: CASSQDRVGYNEQFF.

The chain is built from TRBV20-1 and TRBJ1-1; TRBD1 matches at 8 bases. Unmatched junction bases numbered 6, after V lost 2 bases and J lost 4 bases. Germline CDR1 reads DFQATT; CDR2 reads SNEGSKA (reference sequence). The CDR3 is 14 amino acids. Written as DNA, the CDR3 is TGCAGTGCTAGAACAGGGGGTGAGGTCACTGAAGCTTTCTTT. Translated, it gives CSARTGGEVTEAFF.

The genes are TRBV19 and TRBJ1-5; D perhaps matches TRBD1 (5 bases). Trimming took 7 bases from V and 3 from J, leaving 13 bases between them. Germline V gives CDR1 LNHDA, CDR2 SQIVND (reference sequence). The CDR3 sequence is 14 residues long. CDR3 DNA sequence: TGTGCCAGTACCCTTCGGGACCACAATCAGCCCCAGCATTTT. It codes for CASTLRDHNQPQHF.

V gene TRBV7-9 combines with J gene TRBJ2-3; D perhaps matches TRBD2 (6 bases). The germline V and J ends were trimmed by 8 bases and 5 bases, with 14 bases remaining between them. The CDR3 loop spans 13 amino acids. The germline gives CDR1 SEHNR, CDR2 FQNEAQ (reference sequence). CDR3 in DNA: TGTGCCAGCCGTGGAGGGATCGGAGATACGCAGTATTTT. It yields the protein CASRGGIGDTQYF.

This rearrangement joins TRBV27 to TRBJ1-3, with D unresolved. Germline CDR1 MNHEY, CDR2 SMNVEV (reference sequence). CDR3 length: 16 amino acids. V shed 5 bases and J shed 0 bases, with 14 bases lying between them. CDR3 sequence: CASSPLPRSSGNTIYF. CDR3 coding DNA: TGTGCCAGCAGTCCCCTCCCTAGGAGCTCTGGAAACACCATATATTTT.

This chain joins TRBV4-3 and TRBJ1-1; tentatively, D is TRBD1 (6 bases). The germline gives CDR1 LGHNA, CDR2 YSLEER. The CDR3 covers 15 residues. Trimming shortened V by 0 bases and J by 5 bases, and 13 bases separated the two germline ends. CDR3 sequence: CASSQDRGGRTEAFF. CDR3 in DNA: TGCGCCAGCAGCCAAGATCGTGGGGGGCGGACTGAAGCTTTCTTT.

The V call is TRBV6-5, the J call TRBJ1-2; D may be TRBD1 (6 bases). V gave up 2 bases and J gave up 7 bases, with 20 bases separating them. The CDR3 is 16 residues long. Germline V gene lookup returns CDR1 MNHEY and CDR2 SVGAGI. CDR3 sequence (DNA): TGTGCCAGCAGTTACACTTACGGCCCATTAGGGGGTGGCTACACCTTC. This translates into CASSYTYGPLGGGYTF.

The chain has TRBV7-2 and TRBJ2-7; 10 bases agree with TRBD2. Losses at the gene ends were 3 bases for V and 2 bases for J; bases not matched to a gene: 1. Germline V CDR1 and CDR2: SGHTA, FQGNSA. CDR3 length: 14 amino acids. CDR3 protein: CASSFTSGAYEQYV. The CDR3 DNA follows: TGTGCCAGCAGCTTCACTAGCGGGGCCTACGAGCAGTACGTC.

V gene TRBV30 combines with J gene TRBJ1-6, with D possibly being TRBD1 (5 bases). This CDR3 region has 12 residues. Germline V gene sequence: CDR1 GTSNPN, CDR2 SVGIG (reference sequence). The CDR3 region has the DNA TGTACCTCCCAGGGTTATAATTCACCCCTCCACTTT. It yields the protein CTSQGYNSPLHF.

This clonotype occurred a few times. The V gene is TRBV6-1, the J gene TRBJ2-7; no clear D gene. The V end was cut by 0 bases, the J end by 3 bases, with 12 bases between. The CDR3 spans 15 residues. CDR1 MNHNS and CDR2 SASEGT come from the germline V gene. The CDR3 loop reads CASSEAWGINYEQYF. CDR3 nucleotides: TGTGCCAGCAGTGAAGCCTGGGGTATTAACTACGAGCAGTACTTC.

This rearrangement joins TRBV6-5 to TRBJ1-4; no reliable D call. The V gene lost 10 bases and the J gene lost 3 bases, with 18 bases spanning the gap. Germline CDR1 is MNHEY and CDR2 is SVGAGI. This CDR3 region has 15 residues. CDR3 sequence: CATTDWPTSNEKLFF. DNA for the CDR3: TGTGCCACTACGGACTGGCCTACCTCTAATGAAAAACTGTTTTTT.

This clonotype is a singleton in its sample. V usage is TRBV12-3 or TRBV12-4 and J usage is TRBJ2-2; TRBD1 is a possible D gene (6 bases). The CDR3 runs to 14 residues. Trimming pared 6 bases from V and 4 bases from J, leaving 12 bases between. DNA for the CDR3: TGTGCCAGCAGGACAACAGGGAGCACCGGGGAGCTGTTTTTT. Translation gives CASRTTGSTGELFF.

This clonotype has a single count. Given a much more abundant clone one base away, this may be a read error. J is TRBJ2-1 and V is TRBV7-9; maybe TRBD2 (5 bases). Per the germline V gene, CDR1 is SEHNR and CDR2 is FQNEAQ (reference sequence). CDR3 length: 12 residues. Deletions cut 3 bases from V and 5 bases from J, with 5 bases between. The CDR3 region has the DNA TGTGCCAGCAGCTTCGGGGACAATGAGCAGTTCTTC. As protein: CASSFGDNEQFF. Full variable domain (remainder filled in from reference TRBV7-9 and TRBJ2-1): DTGVSQNPRHKITKRGQNVTFRCDPISEHNRLYWYRQTLGQGPEFLTYFQNEAQLEKSRLLSDRFSAERPKGSFSTLEIQRTEQGDSAMYLCASSFGDNEQFFGPGTRLTVL.

The V gene is TRBV12-3 or TRBV12-4, the J gene TRBJ2-3; 12 bases fit TRBD2. CDR3 length: 17 amino acids. V lost 2 bases and J lost 1; bases outside the gene matches: 4. CDR3 coding DNA: TGTGCCAGCAGTTTACTAGCGGGAGGGTTTGGCACAGATACGCAGTATTTT. It translates to CASSLLAGGFGTDTQYF.

The chain's CDR3 is CASSPPMDRNYEQYF. The CDR3 DNA follows: TGTGCCAGCTCACCACCCATGGACAGAAACTACGAGCAGTACTTC. The rearrangement links TRBV18 to TRBJ2-7; the D gene is possibly TRBD1 (6 bases). Germline values: CDR1 KGHSH, CDR2 LQKENI. There are 15 residues in the CDR3. V lost 0 bases to trimming and J lost 3 bases, with 12 bases between them.

The chain recombines TRBV4-1 with TRBJ1-3, with D perhaps matching TRBD1 (5 bases). Germline V CDR1 and CDR2: MGHRA, YSYEKL. The CDR3 sequence is 18 residues long. The V end was cut by 1 base, the J end by 0 bases, with 16 bases between. CDR3 DNA sequence: TGCGCCAGCAGCCAAGTGGTATCTGACAGTTTCTCTGGAAACACCATATATTTT. It translates to CASSQVVSDSFSGNTIYF.

The V gene is TRBV6-2 or TRBV6-3, the J gene TRBJ2-3; D uncertain. Trimming left V 3 bases short and J 0 bases short, with 4 bases between. Germline CDR1 MNHEY, CDR2 SVGEGT. The CDR3 is 13 residues long. In DNA form, the CDR3 reads TGTGCCAGCAGTTATCTCAGCACAGATACGCAGTATTTT. Amino acid sequence: CASSYLSTDTQYF.